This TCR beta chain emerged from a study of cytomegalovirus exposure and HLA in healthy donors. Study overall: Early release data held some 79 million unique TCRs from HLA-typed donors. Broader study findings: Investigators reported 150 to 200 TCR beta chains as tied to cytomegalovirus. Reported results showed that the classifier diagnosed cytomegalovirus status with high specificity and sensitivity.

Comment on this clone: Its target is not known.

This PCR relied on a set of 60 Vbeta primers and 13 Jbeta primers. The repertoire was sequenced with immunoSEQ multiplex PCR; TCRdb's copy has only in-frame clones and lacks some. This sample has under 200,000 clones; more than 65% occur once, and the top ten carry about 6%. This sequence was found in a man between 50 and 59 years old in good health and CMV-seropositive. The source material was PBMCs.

DNA for the CDR3: TGTGCCAGCAGTGAAGCTTGGGCTAGCGGGGATACGCAGTATTTT. It is translated as CASSEAWASGDTQYF. The chain combines TRBV6-1 with TRBJ2-3, with 8 bases fitting TRBD2. V lost 0 bases, J lost 6 bases, and 5 bases stayed unmatched. The germline gives CDR1 MNHNS, CDR2 SASEGT. The CDR3 contains 15 residues.